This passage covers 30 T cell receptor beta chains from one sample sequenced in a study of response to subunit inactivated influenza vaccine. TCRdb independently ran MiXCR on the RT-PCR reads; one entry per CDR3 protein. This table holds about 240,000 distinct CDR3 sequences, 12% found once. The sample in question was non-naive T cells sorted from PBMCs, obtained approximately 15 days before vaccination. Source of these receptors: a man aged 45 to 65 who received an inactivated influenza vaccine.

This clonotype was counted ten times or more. CDR3 sequence (DNA): TGCGCCAGCAGCTTGGGACGACAGGGGGGACCAAACACCGGGGAGCTGTTTTTT. Its translation: CASSLGRQGGPNTGELFF. V is TRBV5-1 and J is TRBJ2-2, with 9 bases that match TRBD1. The germline V gene encodes CDR1 SGHRS and CDR2 YFSETQ. The CDR3 length is 18 residues. Trimming took 0 bases from V and 2 from J; bases not matched to a gene: 8.

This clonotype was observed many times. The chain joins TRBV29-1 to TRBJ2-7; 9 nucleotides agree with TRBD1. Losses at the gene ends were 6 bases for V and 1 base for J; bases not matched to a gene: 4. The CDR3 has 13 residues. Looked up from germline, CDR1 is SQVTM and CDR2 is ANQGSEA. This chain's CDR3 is CSVGTGSSYEQYF. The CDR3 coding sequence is TGCAGCGTGGGGACAGGGTCTTCCTACGAGCAGTACTTC.

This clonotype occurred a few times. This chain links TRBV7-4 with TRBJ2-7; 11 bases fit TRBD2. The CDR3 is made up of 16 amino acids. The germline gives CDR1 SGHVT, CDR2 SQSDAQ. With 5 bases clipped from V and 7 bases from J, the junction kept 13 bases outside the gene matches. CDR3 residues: CASSPPILAGVREQYF. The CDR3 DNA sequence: TGTGCCAGCAGCCCCCCCATACTAGCGGGAGTTCGTGAGCAGTACTTC.

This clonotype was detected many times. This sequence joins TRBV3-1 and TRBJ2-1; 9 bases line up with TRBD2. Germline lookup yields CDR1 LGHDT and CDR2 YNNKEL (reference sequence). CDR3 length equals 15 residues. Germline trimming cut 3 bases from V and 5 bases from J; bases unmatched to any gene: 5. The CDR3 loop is CASSHTTSGNNEQFF. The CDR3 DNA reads TGTGCCAGCAGCCATACGACTAGCGGAAACAATGAGCAGTTCTTC.

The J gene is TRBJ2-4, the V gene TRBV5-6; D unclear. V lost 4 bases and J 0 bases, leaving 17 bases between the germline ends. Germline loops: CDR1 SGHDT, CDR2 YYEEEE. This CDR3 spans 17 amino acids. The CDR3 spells CASSQDQAFLAKNIQYF. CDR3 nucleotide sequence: TGTGCCAGCAGCCAGGACCAGGCATTTCTAGCCAAAAACATTCAGTACTTC.

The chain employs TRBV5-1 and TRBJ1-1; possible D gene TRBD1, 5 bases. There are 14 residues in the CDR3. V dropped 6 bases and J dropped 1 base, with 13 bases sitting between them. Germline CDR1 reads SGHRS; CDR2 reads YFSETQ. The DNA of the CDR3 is TGCGCCAGCAAGGACGGGGGGACGAACACTGAAGCTTTCTTT. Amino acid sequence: CASKDGGTNTEAFF. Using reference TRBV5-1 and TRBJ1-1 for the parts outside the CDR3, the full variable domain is KAGVTQTPRYLIKTRGQQVTLSCSPISGHRSVSWYQQTPGQGLQFLFEYFSETQRNKGNFPGRFSGRQFSNSRSEMNVSTLELGDSALYLCASKDGGTNTEAFFGQGTRLTVV.

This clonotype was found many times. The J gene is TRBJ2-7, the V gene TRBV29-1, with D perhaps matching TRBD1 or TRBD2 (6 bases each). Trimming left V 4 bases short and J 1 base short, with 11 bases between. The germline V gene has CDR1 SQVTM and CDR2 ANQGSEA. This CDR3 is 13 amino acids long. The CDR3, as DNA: TGCAGCGTTGGGCAGGGGAGGTCCTACGAGCAGTACTTC. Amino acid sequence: CSVGQGRSYEQYF.

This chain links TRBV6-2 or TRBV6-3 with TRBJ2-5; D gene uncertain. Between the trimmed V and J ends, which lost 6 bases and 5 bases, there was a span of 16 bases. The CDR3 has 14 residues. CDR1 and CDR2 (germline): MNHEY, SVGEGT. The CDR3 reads CASRWPPQGETQYF. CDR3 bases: TGTGCCAGCAGATGGCCTCCGCAAGGCGAGACCCAGTACTTC.

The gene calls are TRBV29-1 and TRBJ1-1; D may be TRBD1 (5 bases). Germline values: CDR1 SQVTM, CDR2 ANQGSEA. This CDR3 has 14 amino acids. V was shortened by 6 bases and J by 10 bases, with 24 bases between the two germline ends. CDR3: CSVHRGTPREGAFF. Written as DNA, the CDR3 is TGCAGCGTCCACCGCGGGACTCCTCGGGAAGGAGCTTTCTTT.

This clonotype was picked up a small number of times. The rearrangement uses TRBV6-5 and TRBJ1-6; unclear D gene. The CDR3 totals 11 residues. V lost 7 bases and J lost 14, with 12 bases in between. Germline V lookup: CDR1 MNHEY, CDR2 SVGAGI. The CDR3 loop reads CASIGSGALHF. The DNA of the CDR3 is TGTGCCAGCATTGGCAGTGGGGCCCTCCACTTT.

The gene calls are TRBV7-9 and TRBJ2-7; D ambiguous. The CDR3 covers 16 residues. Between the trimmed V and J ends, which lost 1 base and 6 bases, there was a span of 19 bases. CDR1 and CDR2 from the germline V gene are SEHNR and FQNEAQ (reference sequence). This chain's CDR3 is CASSLGAGLGSGEQYF. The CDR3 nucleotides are TGTGCCAGCAGCTTAGGGGCAGGTTTGGGATCCGGCGAGCAGTACTTC.

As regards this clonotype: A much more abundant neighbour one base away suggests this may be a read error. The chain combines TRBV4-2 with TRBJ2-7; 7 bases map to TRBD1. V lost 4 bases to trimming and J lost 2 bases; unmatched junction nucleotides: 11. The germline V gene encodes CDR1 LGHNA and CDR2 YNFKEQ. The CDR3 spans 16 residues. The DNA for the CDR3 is TGTGCCAGCAGCCCCCACACCGAGACAGGGACCTACGAGCAGTACTTC. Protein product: CASSPHTETGTYEQYF.

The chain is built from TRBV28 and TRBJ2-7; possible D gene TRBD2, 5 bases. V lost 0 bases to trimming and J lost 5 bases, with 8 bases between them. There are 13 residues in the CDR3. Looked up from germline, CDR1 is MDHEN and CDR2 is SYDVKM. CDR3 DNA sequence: TGTGCCAGCAGTTTATGGGCCGGGGACGAGCAGTACTTC. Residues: CASSLWAGDEQYF.

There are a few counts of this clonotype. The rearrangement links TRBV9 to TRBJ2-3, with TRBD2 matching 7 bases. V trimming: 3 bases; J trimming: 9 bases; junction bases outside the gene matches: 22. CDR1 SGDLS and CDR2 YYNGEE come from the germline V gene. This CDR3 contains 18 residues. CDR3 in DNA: TGTGCCAGCAGCGCCGGCGGCGGGGGTCCACCACGATGGTCGACGCAGTATTTT. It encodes CASSAGGGGPPRWSTQYF.

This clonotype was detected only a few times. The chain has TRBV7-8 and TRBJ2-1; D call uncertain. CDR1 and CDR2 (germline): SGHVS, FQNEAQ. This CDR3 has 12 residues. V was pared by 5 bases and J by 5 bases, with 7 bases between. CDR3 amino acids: CASSPPDNEQFF. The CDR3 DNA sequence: TGTGCCAGCAGCCCCCCCGACAATGAGCAGTTCTTC.

CDR3 nucleotides: TGTGCCAGCAGCGGTGGGGTGGGGGGGGCGATCTCCTACAATGAGCAGTTCTTC. Translated: CASSGGVGGAISYNEQFF. This sequence joins TRBV5-6 and TRBJ2-1; TRBD2 might be the D (7 bases). Deletions cut 4 bases from V and 0 bases from J, with 20 bases between. Germline CDR1 reads SGHDT; CDR2 reads YYEEEE. This CDR3 has 18 residues.

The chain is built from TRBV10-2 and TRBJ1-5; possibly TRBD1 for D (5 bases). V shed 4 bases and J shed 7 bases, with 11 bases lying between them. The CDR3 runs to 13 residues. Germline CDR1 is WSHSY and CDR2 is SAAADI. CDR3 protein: CASSGGGIQPQHF. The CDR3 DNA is TGCGCCAGCAGTGGGGGGGGGATACAGCCCCAGCATTTT.

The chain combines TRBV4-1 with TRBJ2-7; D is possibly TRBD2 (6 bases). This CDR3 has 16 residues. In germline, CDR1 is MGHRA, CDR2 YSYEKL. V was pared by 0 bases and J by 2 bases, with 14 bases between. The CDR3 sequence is CASSQDVSGDAYEQYF. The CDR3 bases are TGCGCCAGCAGCCAAGATGTGTCGGGAGACGCCTACGAGCAGTACTTC.

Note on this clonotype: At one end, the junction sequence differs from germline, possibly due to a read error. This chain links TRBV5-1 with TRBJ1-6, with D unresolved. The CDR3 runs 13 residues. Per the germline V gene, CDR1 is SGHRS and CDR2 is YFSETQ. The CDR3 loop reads CASSTLNNSHLHF. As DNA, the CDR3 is TGCGCCAGCAGCACCTTAAATAATTCACACCTCCACTTT.

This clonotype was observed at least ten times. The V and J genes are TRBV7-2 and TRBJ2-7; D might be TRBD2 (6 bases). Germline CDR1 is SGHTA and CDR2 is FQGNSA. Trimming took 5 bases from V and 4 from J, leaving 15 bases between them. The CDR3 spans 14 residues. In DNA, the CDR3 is TGTGCCAGCAGCCCTACCGGGGGTAGATACGAGCAGTACTTC. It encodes CASSPTGGRYEQYF.

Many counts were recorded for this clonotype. CDR3: CASSLASGQGVRAFF. CDR3 coding DNA: TGTGCCAGCAGCTTAGCTAGTGGGCAGGGCGTGAGAGCTTTCTTT. The V call is TRBV7-9, the J call TRBJ1-1, with D possibly TRBD1 on 5 matching bases. The V and J ends lost 0 bases and 10 bases respectively, with 18 bases between them. Germline CDR1 reads SEHNR; CDR2 reads FQNEAQ (reference sequence). The CDR3 has 15 residues.

The CDR3 loop is CASSLAPGRGLYNEQFF. CDR3 nucleotide sequence: TGTGCCAGCAGCTTAGCGCCGGGGAGGGGTCTGTACAATGAGCAGTTCTTC. This rearrangement joins TRBV7-9 to TRBJ2-1; 7 bases fit TRBD2. The V gene end was trimmed by 0 bases and the J gene end by 4 bases; junction bases not matched to a gene: 9. This CDR3 comprises 17 residues. The germline CDR1 and CDR2 sequences are SEHNR and FQNEAQ (reference sequence).

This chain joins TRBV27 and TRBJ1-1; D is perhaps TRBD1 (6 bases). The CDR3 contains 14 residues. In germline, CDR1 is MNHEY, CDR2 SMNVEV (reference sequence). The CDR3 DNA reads TGTTTCAATCTCGGGGGGCCGGTGGGCACTGAAGCTTTCTTT. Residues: CFNLGGPVGTEAFF.

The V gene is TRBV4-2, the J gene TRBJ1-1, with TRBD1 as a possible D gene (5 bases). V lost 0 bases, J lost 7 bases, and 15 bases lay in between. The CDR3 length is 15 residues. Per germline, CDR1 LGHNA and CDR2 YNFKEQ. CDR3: CASSQDGGTGFEAFF. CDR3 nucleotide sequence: TGTGCCAGCAGCCAAGATGGGGGGACTGGCTTTGAAGCTTTCTTT.

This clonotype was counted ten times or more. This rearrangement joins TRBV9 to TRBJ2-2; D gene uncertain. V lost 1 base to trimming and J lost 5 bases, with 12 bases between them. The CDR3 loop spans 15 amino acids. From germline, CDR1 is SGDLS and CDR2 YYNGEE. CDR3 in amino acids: CASSVLPRWTGELFF. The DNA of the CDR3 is TGTGCCAGCAGCGTACTGCCCCGCTGGACCGGGGAGCTGTTTTTT.

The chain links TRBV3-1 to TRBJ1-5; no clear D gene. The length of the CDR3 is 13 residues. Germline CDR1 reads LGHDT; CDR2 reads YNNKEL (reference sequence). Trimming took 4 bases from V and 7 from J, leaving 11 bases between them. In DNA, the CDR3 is TGTGCCAGCAGCCCCGACGTGGGGCAGCCCCAGCATTTT. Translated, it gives CASSPDVGQPQHF.

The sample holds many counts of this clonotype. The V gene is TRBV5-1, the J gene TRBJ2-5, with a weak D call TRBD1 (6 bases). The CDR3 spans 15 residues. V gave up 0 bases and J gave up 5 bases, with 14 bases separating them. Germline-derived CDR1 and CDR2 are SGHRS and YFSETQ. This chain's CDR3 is CASSLGQGSGETQYF. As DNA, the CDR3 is TGCGCCAGCAGCTTGGGTCAGGGGTCGGGCGAGACCCAGTACTTC. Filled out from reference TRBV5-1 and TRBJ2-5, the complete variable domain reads KAGVTQTPRYLIKTRGQQVTLSCSPISGHRSVSWYQQTPGQGLQFLFEYFSETQRNKGNFPGRFSGRQFSNSRSEMNVSTLELGDSALYLCASSLGQGSGETQYFGPGTRLLVL.

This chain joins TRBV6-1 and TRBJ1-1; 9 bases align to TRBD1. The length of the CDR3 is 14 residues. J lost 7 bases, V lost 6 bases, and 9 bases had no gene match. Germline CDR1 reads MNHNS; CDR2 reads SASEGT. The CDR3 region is CASRLYRGPYEAFF. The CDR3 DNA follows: TGTGCCAGCAGACTTTACAGGGGGCCCTATGAAGCTTTCTTT.

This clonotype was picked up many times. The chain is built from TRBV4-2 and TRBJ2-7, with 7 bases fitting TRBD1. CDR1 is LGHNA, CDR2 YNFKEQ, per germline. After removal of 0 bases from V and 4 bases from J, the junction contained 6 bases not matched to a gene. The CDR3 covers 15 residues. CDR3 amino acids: CASSQDPTGEYEQYF. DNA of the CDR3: TGTGCCAGCAGCCAAGATCCAACAGGGGAATACGAGCAGTACTTC.

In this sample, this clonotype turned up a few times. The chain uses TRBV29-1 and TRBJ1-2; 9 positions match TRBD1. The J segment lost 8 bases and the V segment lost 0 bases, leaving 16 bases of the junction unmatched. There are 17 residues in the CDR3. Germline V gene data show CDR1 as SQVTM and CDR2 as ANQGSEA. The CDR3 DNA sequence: TGCAGCGTTGAAGAACTTATACCCCGGACAGGGGTGTACGGCTACACCTTC. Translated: CSVEELIPRTGVYGYTF.